The 30 T cell receptor delta chains reported below all come from one sample, sequenced in a study of gamma-delta T cells after stem cell transplantation. With CATT, TCRdb re-called clones from the RT-PCR reads. The sample lists around 2,500 delta-chain clones; roughly 46% were seen once. The sequenced sample was gamma-delta T cells. These TCRs come from a human donor. It is not recorded whose cells these are; they may come from a transplant donor.

This rearrangement joins TRDV2 to TRDJ1, with 7 bases that match TRDD2. CDR3 size: 25 residues. Germline trimming cut 0 bases from V and 1 base from J; bases unmatched to any gene: 34. CDR1 and CDR2 (germline): GEAIGNYY, EKD. Here the CDR3 reads CACDTVFPTHSMGHTRTGGTDKLIF. The CDR3 DNA reads as TGTGCCTGTGACACCGTTTTTCCTACCCACTCGATGGGGCATACCAGGACGGGAGGCACCGATAAACTCATCTTT.

Notes on this clone: This may stem from a read error, because a much larger clone lies one nucleotide away. This specimen includes other DNA sequences encoding the same CDR3. The chain employs TRDV2 and TRDJ3; 7 positions agree with TRDD3. V was pared by 0 bases and J by 0 bases, with 7 bases of the junction left unmatched. CDR1 is GEAIGNYY, CDR2 EKD, per germline. The CDR3 covers 19 residues. CDR3 coding DNA: TGTGCCTGTGACACCGCTGGGGGCCTCCACTCCTGGGACACCCGACAGATGTTTTTC. Its translation: CACDTAGGLHSWDTRQMFF.

This clone is categorized as medium-sized. V and J are TRDV2 and TRDJ1; D possibly corresponds to TRDD3 (5 bases). Trimming took off 0 bases at V and 0 bases at J, with 13 bases between the two ends. The CDR3 extends over 16 amino acids. Germline assignment: CDR1 GEAIGNYY and CDR2 EKD. In DNA, the CDR3 is TGTGCCTGTGACACCCTAGGGGACCCTTACACCGATAAACTCATCTTT. The encoded protein is CACDTLGDPYTDKLIF.

This rearrangement joins TRDV2 to TRDJ1; 8 bases align to TRDD3. The CDR3 is 15 residues long. J gave up 11 bases and V 4 bases, and 17 bases lay outside the gene matches. CDR1 is GEAIGNYY, CDR2 EKD, per germline. The CDR3 protein is CACESLGATRLNLIF. The CDR3 nucleotides read TGTGCCTGTGAATCACTGGGGGCTACGCGCTTAAACCTCATCTTT.

Turning to this clone: One end of the junction fails to match germline, which may point to a read error. This chain joins TRDV2 and TRDJ1; 7 positions match TRDD3. CDR1 GEAIGNYY and CDR2 EKD come from the germline V gene. The CDR3 is 19 residues long. The CDR3 DNA follows: TGTTCCTGTGGCCCACTTAAGCCTTCTGGGGGTGACCACACCGATAAACTCATCTTT. It yields the protein CSCGPLKPSGGDHTDKLIF.

Worth noting for this clone: This probably arose from a read error, given a far larger clone one base away. This sample also contains other DNA sequences that code for the same CDR3. The chain links TRDV2 to TRDJ1; D not certain. V was shortened by 1 base and J by 2 bases, with 19 bases between the two germline ends. Germline V lookup: CDR1 GEAIGNYY, CDR2 EKD. The CDR3 extends over 17 amino acids. The CDR3: CACDTWAPDGGTDKLIF. The CDR3 nucleotides read TGTGCCTGTGACACGTGGGCCCCCGACGGAGGGACCGATAAACTCATCTTT.

As for this clone: Other DNA sequences in this sample translate to the same CDR3. This chain connects TRDV2 to TRDJ1, with 13 bases lining up with TRDD3. Looked up from germline, CDR1 is GEAIGNYY and CDR2 is EKD. The CDR3 has 15 residues. Trimming at V came to 4 bases and at J to 11 bases, leaving 12 bases not matched to a gene. The CDR3 DNA reads as TGTGCCTGTGAAGAACTGGGGGATACGCGCGGAAAGCTCATCTTT. It specifies CACEELGDTRGKLIF.

For this clone: This may be a read error, as it is one base from a much larger clone. Other DNA sequences of this sample code for an identical CDR3. The rearrangement links TRDV2 to TRDJ3; the D gene is possibly TRDD3 (6 bases). The V and J ends lost 3 bases and 3 bases respectively, with 14 bases between them. Looked up from germline, CDR1 is GEAIGNYY and CDR2 is EKD. The length of the CDR3 is 17 residues. The CDR3 coding sequence is TGTGCCTGTGACGCCACCGGGGGAGGCTGGGACACCCGACAGATGTTTTTC. This encodes CACDATGGGWDTRQMFF.

This clone has only a few counts. A read error may be the cause here, since a much bigger clone is one base away. The same CDR3 arises from other DNA sequences in this sample as well. This chain uses TRDV2 with TRDJ1; 9 bases are a match to TRDD3. The germline V gene encodes CDR1 GEAIGNYY and CDR2 EKD. V was clipped by 7 bases and J by 0 bases; unmatched bases: 11. The CDR3 is 16 residues long. The CDR3 region has the DNA TGTGCCTGCGACGGCTTACTGGGGGAAAACACCGATAAACTCATCTTT. Its translation is CACDGLLGENTDKLIF.

This clone was picked up one time. Possible read error: a much larger clone is one base away. This chain uses TRDV2 with TRDJ1; D remains unclear. V was pared by 3 bases and J by 5 bases, with 15 bases between. The CDR3 is 14 amino acids. Germline-derived CDR1 and CDR2 are GEAIGNYY and EKD. Here the CDR3 DNA reads TGTGCCTGTGACCCCGTAAACTCGGAGGATAAACTCATCTTT. Amino acid sequence: CACDPVNSEDKLIF.

By proportion, this clone is medium-sized. This chain connects TRDV2 to TRDJ1, with 7 bases matching TRDD3. Germline V gene lookup returns CDR1 GEAIGNYY and CDR2 EKD. Trimming removed 0 bases from V and 0 bases from J; junction bases left unmatched: 6. The CDR3 runs to 16 residues. CDR3 sequence reads: CACDTVGGQYTDKLIF. DNA for the CDR3: TGTGCCTGTGACACCGTTGGGGGACAGTACACCGATAAACTCATCTTT.

Turning to this clone: This may come from a read error, since a much larger clone is one base off. Other DNA sequences from this sample encode an identical CDR3 as well. The gene calls are TRDV2 and TRDJ1; 9 bases agree with TRDD2. Germline V gene lookup returns CDR1 GEAIGNYY and CDR2 EKD. J gave up 7 bases and V 0 bases, and 26 bases lay outside the gene matches. The CDR3 runs to 21 residues. The CDR3, as DNA: TGTGCCTGTGACACCGTCCCTTCCTACGCTGGGGGCTACCGGGCGGGAATTAAACTCATCTTT. This encodes CACDTVPSYAGGYRAGIKLIF.

This clone was counted a few times. This DNA's translation and the protein TCRdb lists, from a much larger clone, do not match at residue 16, likely due to a read error; the protein shown is translated from the DNA. The rearrangement joins TRDV2 to TRDJ1; D is unclear. CDR3 length: 17 residues. Germline V CDR1 and CDR2: GEAIGNYY, EKD. The CDR3 sequence: CACDTVGVFYGADKLTF. Written as DNA, the CDR3 is TGTGCCTGTGACACCGTAGGGGTCTTCTACGGAGCCGATAAACTCACCTTT.

The rearrangement links TRDV2 to TRDJ1, with TRDD3 matching 8 bases. This CDR3 is 19 amino acids long. Trimming took 3 bases from V and 1 from J; bases not matched to a gene: 18. Germline CDR1 and CDR2: GEAIGNYY and EKD. The CDR3 coding sequence is TGTGCCTGTGACGGTTTATCTGGGGATACTCGACTTAGCACCGATAAACTCATCTTT. Translation: CACDGLSGDTRLSTDKLIF.

This clone is labeled large. The chain employs TRDV2 and TRDJ1; TRDD3 matches 12 bases. The CDR3 is 17 residues long. The trim removed 3 bases at V and 7 bases at J, leaving 14 bases unmatched. Germline V gene data show CDR1 as GEAIGNYY and CDR2 as EKD. As DNA, the CDR3 is TGTGCCTGTGACCCAATTGTACTGGGGGATACTTACGCTAAACTCATCTTT. Translation: CACDPIVLGDTYAKLIF.

In its sample, this clone was seen a few times. Other nucleotide sequences in the sample specify the same CDR3. The chain recombines TRDV2 with TRDJ1; TRDD3 aligns across 7 bases. The germline gives CDR1 GEAIGNYY, CDR2 EKD. V lost 3 bases to trimming and J lost 5 bases; unmatched junction nucleotides: 20. The CDR3 loop spans 18 amino acids. CDR3 sequence reads: CACDPLGIGPGGGDKLIF. CDR3 coding DNA: TGTGCCTGTGACCCACTGGGGATTGGCCCGGGTGGGGGAGATAAACTCATCTTT.

Comments on this clone: This may be a read error, as it is one base from a much larger clone. Other DNA variants within this sample encode the same CDR3. The gene calls are TRDV2 and TRDJ1, with 13 bases fitting TRDD3. Germline-derived CDR1 and CDR2 are GEAIGNYY and EKD. This CDR3 is built from 21 residues. With V trimmed by 4 bases and J by 2 bases, 21 bases remained unmatched. The CDR3 reads CACEPVLGDTNDPGETDKLIF. The CDR3 DNA sequence: TGTGCCTGTGAACCAGTACTGGGGGATACGAATGACCCCGGCGAGACCGATAAACTCATCTTT.

This clone was seen more than once but under ten times. This chain joins TRDV2 and TRDJ1; D perhaps matches TRDD3 (6 bases). The CDR3 has 15 residues. Looked up from germline, CDR1 is GEAIGNYY and CDR2 is EKD. V was clipped by 3 bases and J by 0 bases, with 13 bases between them. CDR3 DNA: TGTGCCTGTGACGCCTTACTGGGTTACACCGATAAACTCATCTTT. Its protein product is CACDALLGYTDKLIF.

This clone is categorized as large (0.1 to 1%). Other DNA sequences in the same sample also yield this CDR3. The rearrangement links TRDV2 to TRDJ1; 7 nucleotides align to TRDD3. V shed 0 bases, J shed 0 bases, and the junction held 12 bases outside the gene matches. From germline, CDR1 is GEAIGNYY and CDR2 EKD. The CDR3 consists of 18 residues. As DNA, the CDR3 is TGTGCCTGTGACACCGTAGATACTGGGGACAAGTACACCGATAAACTCATCTTT. Its protein product is CACDTVDTGDKYTDKLIF.

Notes on this clone: A much larger clone lies one base from this, so it may be a read error. Other DNA sequences from this sample encode an identical CDR3 as well. The chain links TRDV2 to TRDJ3; a weak D match, TRDD3 (7 bases). The CDR3 has 20 residues. The germline gives CDR1 GEAIGNYY, CDR2 EKD. The CDR3 spells CACDKALGFLSSWDTRQMFF. CDR3 DNA sequence: TGTGCCTGTGACAAAGCACTGGGGTTCCTAAGCTCCTGGGACACCCGCCAGATGTTTTTC.

Within the sample, this clone is hyperexpanded. At the DNA level, this CDR3 is encoded by other sequences in the same sample as well. The chain joins TRDV2 to TRDJ1, with D possibly TRDD3 on 5 matching bases. The CDR3 is 16 amino acids. V shed 0 bases and J shed 0 bases, with 13 bases lying between them. Germline lookup yields CDR1 GEAIGNYY and CDR2 EKD. This CDR3 is CACDTLSGTNTDKLIF. CDR3 nucleotides: TGTGCCTGTGACACCCTGTCTGGGACTAACACCGATAAACTCATCTTT.

As for this clone: A much larger clone lies one base from this, so it may be a read error. The chain couples TRDV2 to TRDJ1; the D is unclear. The V gene lost 3 bases and the J gene lost 1 base, with 11 bases spanning the gap. CDR1 is GEAIGNYY and CDR2 is EKD in the germline V gene. This CDR3 contains 14 residues. CDR3 loop: CACDGVGRTDKLIF. DNA of the CDR3: TGTGCCTGTGACGGCGTTGGCCGCACCGATAAACTCATCTTT.

By share, this clone ranks as medium-sized. This chain joins TRDV2 and TRDJ1; D uncertain. Germline V gene data show CDR1 as GEAIGNYY and CDR2 as EKD. This CDR3 comprises 16 residues. The V gene lost 0 bases and the J gene lost 0 bases, with 13 bases spanning the gap. The CDR3 DNA follows: TGTGCCTGTGACACCGGTTTCTTTAAGTACACCGATAAACTCATCTTT. This sequence encodes CACDTGFFKYTDKLIF.

This chain links TRDV2 with TRDJ1; TRDD3 might be the D (5 bases). CDR3 length equals 17 residues. Germline CDR1 reads GEAIGNYY; CDR2 reads EKD. The germline V and J ends were trimmed by 0 bases and 1 base, with 17 bases remaining between them. CDR3 nucleotide sequence: TGTGCCTGTGACACCGTCGAGGGGGGGCGGCGCACCGATAAACTCATCTTT. Residues: CACDTVEGGRRTDKLIF.

Notes on this clone: Possible read error: a much larger clone is one base away. This chain links TRDV2 with TRDJ1; unclear D gene. Germline assignment: CDR1 GEAIGNYY and CDR2 EKD. The CDR3 runs 16 residues. CDR3: CARDTLAPAYTDKLIF. The CDR3 bases are TGTGCCCGTGACACGTTGGCCCCTGCGTACACCGATAAACTCATCTTT.

By sample fraction, this clone is medium-sized (0.01 to 0.1%). The chain has TRDV2 and TRDJ1; 7 bases align to TRDD3. Germline trimming cut 0 bases from V and 0 bases from J; bases unmatched to any gene: 9. The CDR3 runs 17 residues. CDR1 and CDR2 from the germline V gene are GEAIGNYY and EKD. CDR3 nucleotides: TGTGCCTGTGACACCATGGTTTCTGGGGGGTACACCGATAAACTCATCTTT. It specifies CACDTMVSGGYTDKLIF.

V gene TRDV2 combines with J gene TRDJ3; 12 bases agree with TRDD3. The CDR3 consists of 16 residues. After removal of 8 bases from V and 6 bases from J, the junction contained 7 bases not matched to a gene. CDR1 is GEAIGNYY, CDR2 EKD, per germline. The CDR3 region has the DNA TGTGCCTCCGAATCACTGGGGGATACGGACACCCGACAGATGTTTTTC. Translating gives CASESLGDTDTRQMFF.

This clone has a single count. This sequence may be a read error, since a much larger clone differs from it by one base. This CDR3 is also generated by other DNA sequences in the sample. The chain links TRDV2 to TRDJ1; TRDD3 might be the D (6 bases). Germline V gives CDR1 GEAIGNYY, CDR2 EKD. There are 15 residues in the CDR3. The CDR3 nucleotides are TGCGCCTGTGACACTCTGGGGATCTACACCGATAAACTCATCTTT. Its protein product is CACDTLGIYTDKLIF.

To note about this clone: This may be a read error, as it is one base from a much larger clone. This sequence joins TRDV2 and TRDJ3; 9 positions agree with TRDD3. The CDR3 is 18 amino acids. Germline V CDR1 and CDR2: GEAIGNYY, EKD. V lost 0 bases, J lost 2 bases, and 4 bases stayed unmatched. CDR3 protein: CACDTVLGDTWDTRQMFF. In DNA form, the CDR3 reads TGTGCCTGTGACACCGTACTGGGGGACACCTGGGACACCCGACAGATGTTTTTC.

V gene TRDV2 combines with J gene TRDJ2; 7 bases map to TRDD3. Germline CDR1 and CDR2: GEAIGNYY and EKD. V shed 2 bases and J 6 bases; nucleotides not matched to a gene: 17. The CDR3 runs to 18 residues. CDR3 in DNA: TGTGCCTGTGACAGACTTAGTACTGGGGTAGCCTTGCCAGCACAACTCTTCTTT. Translated, it gives CACDRLSTGVALPAQLFF.